A single TCR beta chain is shown here with its context. Antigen specificity is unknown. Within the sample, other DNA sequences also encode this same CDR3. Across several immunoSEQ plates, the genomic DNA of each subset was split evenly. Original data processing: Filtering differed because ImmunoSEQ produced junction-only sequences that carried no quality scores. Produced via immunoSEQ multiplex PCR; TCRdb's table is partial and in-frame only. V, J and clone size were drawn from that table, and D and trimming were deduced from the DNA. This sample yields over a million clones, of which 95% to 99% are seen a single time; approximately 0.44% belongs to the top ten. The CDR3 has 12 amino acids. The V end was cut by 4 bases, the J end by 4 bases, with 9 bases between. The germline CDR1 and CDR2 sequences are SGHRS and YFSETQ. The sample is drawn from a study of shared clonotypes between healthy human individuals. About the study: Each donor's CD8 memory used one plate, CD8 naive two, each CD4 subset three.

Broader study findings: Limited genetic and exposure-history diversity came from having few donors.

The source material was naive CD4+ T cells sorted from blood. The subset denotes: CD45RA+ positively selected. The J gene is TRBJ2-7, the V gene TRBV5-1; D unresolved. This sequence originates from a man aged 30 to 39 in good health. Here the CDR3 reads CASSLPGYEQYF. In nucleotides, the CDR3 is TGCGCCAGCAGCCTTCCCGGATACGAGCAGTACTTC.